The 13 T cell receptor beta chains below come from one sample, sequenced in a study of somatic mutations in cytotoxic T cells in rheumatoid arthritis. The repertoire was sequenced with immunoSEQ multiplex PCR; TCRdb's copy has only in-frame clones and lacks some. The sample records some 16,000 clones, roughly 73% being singletons. The sequenced material came from CD8+ T cells sorted from blood. Source of these receptors: an adult with rheumatoid arthritis.

The chain recombines TRBV9 with TRBJ2-1; D is unresolved. The CDR3 is 15 amino acids. From germline, CDR1 is SGDLS and CDR2 YYNGEE. With 0 bases removed from V and 6 bases from J, the gap between germline ends came to 13 bases. The CDR3 loop reads CASSVGDSASNEQFF. CDR3 bases: TGTGCCAGCAGCGTAGGGGATTCAGCTAGCAATGAGCAGTTCTTC. Full variable domain (remainder filled in from reference TRBV9 and TRBJ2-1): DSGVTQTPKHLITATGQRVTLRCSPRSGDLSVYWYQQSLDQGLQFLIQYYNGEERAKGNILERFSAQQFPDLHSELNLSSLELGDSALYFCASSVGDSASNEQFFGPGTRLTVL.

The count of this clone is one. The V and J genes are TRBV4-3 and TRBJ1-6, with D unresolved. V shed 6 bases and J shed 8 bases, with 11 bases lying between them. The CDR3 consists of 13 residues. Germline CDR1 LGHNA, CDR2 YSLEER. The CDR3 DNA is TGCGCCAGCAGTGATGGGGTGGATTCACCCCTCCACTTT. Encoded protein: CASSDGVDSPLHF.

This sequence joins TRBV6-5 and TRBJ2-5, with TRBD1 identical over 7 bases. Per the germline V gene, CDR1 is MNHEY and CDR2 is SVGAGI. The V and J ends lost 6 bases and 0 bases, in that order; junction bases with no gene match: 4. This CDR3 is 14 amino acids long. CDR3 amino acids: CASSQDRNQETQYF. As DNA, the CDR3 is TGTGCCAGCAGCCAGGACAGGAACCAAGAGACCCAGTACTTC.

The chain joins TRBV5-4 to TRBJ2-7, with D maybe TRBD1 (6 bases). Deletions cut 4 bases from V and 0 bases from J, with 8 bases between. Germline V gene sequence: CDR1 SGHNT, CDR2 YYREEE (reference sequence). This CDR3 contains 13 residues. The CDR3 sequence is CASSQDSSYEQYF. The CDR3 coding sequence is TGTGCCAGCAGCCAGGACAGCTCCTACGAGCAGTACTTC.

The chain has TRBV7-9 and TRBJ2-2, with TRBD2 matching 9 bases. V was pared by 4 bases and J by 2 bases, with 11 bases of the junction left unmatched. The CDR3 loop spans 18 amino acids. CDR1 is SEHNR, CDR2 FQNEAQ, per germline (reference sequence). The DNA for the CDR3 is TGTGCCAGCAGCTCCCCAATTGTTAGCGGGAGTAACACCGGGGAGCTGTTTTTT. Amino acids: CASSSPIVSGSNTGELFF.

The rearrangement uses TRBV19 and TRBJ2-5, with 8 bases identical to TRBD2. CDR1 is LNHDA and CDR2 is SQIVND in the germline V gene (reference sequence). CDR3 length: 14 amino acids. Trimming cost V 5 bases and J 10 bases; bases outside gene matches: 12. The CDR3 loop is CASSLAGGDPGQYF. DNA of the CDR3: TGTGCCAGTAGTCTAGCGGGCGGGGACCCCGGCCAGTACTTC.

This chain links TRBV7-7 with TRBJ2-3, with D possibly being TRBD2 (5 bases). Germline V gene data show CDR1 as SSHAT and CDR2 as FNYEAQ (reference sequence). Trimming shortened V by 5 bases and J by 0 bases, and 9 bases separated the two germline ends. There are 14 residues in the CDR3. Written as DNA, the CDR3 is TGTGCCAGCAGCCCGGACTCCAGCACAGATACGCAGTATTTT. Protein product: CASSPDSSTDTQYF.

This chain links TRBV7-9 with TRBJ2-7; D is possibly TRBD1 (6 bases). The V gene lost 5 bases and the J gene lost 6 bases, with 14 bases spanning the gap. Germline V gene data show CDR1 as SEHNR and CDR2 as FQNEAQ (reference sequence). CDR3 length: 13 residues. This chain's CDR3 is CASSRYQGPEQYF. The CDR3 DNA is TGTGCCAGCAGCCGATACCAGGGGCCCGAGCAGTACTTC. Full variable domain (outside the CDR3, taken from reference TRBV7-9 and TRBJ2-7): DTGVSQNPRHKITKRGQNVTFRCDPISEHNRLYWYRQTLGQGPEFLTYFQNEAQLEKSRLLSDRFSAERPKGSFSTLEIQRTEQGDSAMYLCASSRYQGPEQYFGPGTRLTVT.

The V call is TRBV7-9, the J call TRBJ2-7; 8 bases are shared with TRBD2. V was clipped by 2 bases and J by 4 bases; unmatched bases: 10. Looked up from germline, CDR1 is SEHNR and CDR2 is FQNEAQ (reference sequence). This CDR3 contains 16 residues. CDR3 nucleotide sequence: TGTGCCAGCAGCTTACTCCGGGGGGGGGAACGGTACGAGCAGTACTTC. Translation: CASSLLRGGERYEQYF. Together with reference TRBV7-9 and TRBJ2-7, the CDR3 gives the full variable domain: DTGVSQNPRHKITKRGQNVTFRCDPISEHNRLYWYRQTLGQGPEFLTYFQNEAQLEKSRLLSDRFSAERPKGSFSTLEIQRTEQGDSAMYLCASSLLRGGERYEQYFGPGTRLTVT.

The CDR3 here is CASSLVGSSYNEQFF. The CDR3 nucleotides are TGTGCCAGCAGCTTAGTCGGGAGCTCCTACAATGAGCAGTTCTTC. This chain uses TRBV7-9 with TRBJ2-1; tentatively, D is TRBD2 (6 bases). The CDR3 covers 15 residues. V dropped 1 base and J dropped 0 bases, with 7 bases sitting between them. Germline-derived CDR1 and CDR2 are SEHNR and FQNEAQ (reference sequence).

The table lists this clone with a few counts. The J gene is TRBJ2-7, the V gene TRBV7-9; D may match TRBD1 or TRBD2 (5 bases each). CDR1 is SEHNR, CDR2 FQNEAQ, per germline (reference sequence). V was clipped by 3 bases and J by 4 bases, with 7 bases between them. The CDR3 sequence is 12 residues long. CDR3: CASSLGEYEQYF. Written as DNA, the CDR3 is TGTGCCAGCAGCTTGGGGGAGTACGAGCAGTACTTC.

The chain employs TRBV19 and TRBJ2-7, with 7 nucleotides matching TRBD2. V lost 6 bases and J lost 3; bases outside the gene matches: 14. CDR1 and CDR2 from the germline V gene are LNHDA and SQIVND (reference sequence). This CDR3 spans 16 amino acids. For the CDR3, the DNA is TGTGCCAGTAGCGCCGCCGCGGGGGTAGGGGACTACGAGCAGTACTTC. Translating it yields CASSAAAGVGDYEQYF.

The chain couples TRBV13 to TRBJ1-1, with unresolved D. Trimming took 0 bases from V and 0 from J, leaving 5 bases between them. The CDR3 covers 14 residues. Looked up from germline, CDR1 is PRHDT and CDR2 is FYEKMQ (reference sequence). CDR3 in amino acids: CASSLGIMNTEAFF. CDR3 in DNA: TGTGCCAGCAGCTTAGGGATAATGAACACTGAAGCTTTCTTT.